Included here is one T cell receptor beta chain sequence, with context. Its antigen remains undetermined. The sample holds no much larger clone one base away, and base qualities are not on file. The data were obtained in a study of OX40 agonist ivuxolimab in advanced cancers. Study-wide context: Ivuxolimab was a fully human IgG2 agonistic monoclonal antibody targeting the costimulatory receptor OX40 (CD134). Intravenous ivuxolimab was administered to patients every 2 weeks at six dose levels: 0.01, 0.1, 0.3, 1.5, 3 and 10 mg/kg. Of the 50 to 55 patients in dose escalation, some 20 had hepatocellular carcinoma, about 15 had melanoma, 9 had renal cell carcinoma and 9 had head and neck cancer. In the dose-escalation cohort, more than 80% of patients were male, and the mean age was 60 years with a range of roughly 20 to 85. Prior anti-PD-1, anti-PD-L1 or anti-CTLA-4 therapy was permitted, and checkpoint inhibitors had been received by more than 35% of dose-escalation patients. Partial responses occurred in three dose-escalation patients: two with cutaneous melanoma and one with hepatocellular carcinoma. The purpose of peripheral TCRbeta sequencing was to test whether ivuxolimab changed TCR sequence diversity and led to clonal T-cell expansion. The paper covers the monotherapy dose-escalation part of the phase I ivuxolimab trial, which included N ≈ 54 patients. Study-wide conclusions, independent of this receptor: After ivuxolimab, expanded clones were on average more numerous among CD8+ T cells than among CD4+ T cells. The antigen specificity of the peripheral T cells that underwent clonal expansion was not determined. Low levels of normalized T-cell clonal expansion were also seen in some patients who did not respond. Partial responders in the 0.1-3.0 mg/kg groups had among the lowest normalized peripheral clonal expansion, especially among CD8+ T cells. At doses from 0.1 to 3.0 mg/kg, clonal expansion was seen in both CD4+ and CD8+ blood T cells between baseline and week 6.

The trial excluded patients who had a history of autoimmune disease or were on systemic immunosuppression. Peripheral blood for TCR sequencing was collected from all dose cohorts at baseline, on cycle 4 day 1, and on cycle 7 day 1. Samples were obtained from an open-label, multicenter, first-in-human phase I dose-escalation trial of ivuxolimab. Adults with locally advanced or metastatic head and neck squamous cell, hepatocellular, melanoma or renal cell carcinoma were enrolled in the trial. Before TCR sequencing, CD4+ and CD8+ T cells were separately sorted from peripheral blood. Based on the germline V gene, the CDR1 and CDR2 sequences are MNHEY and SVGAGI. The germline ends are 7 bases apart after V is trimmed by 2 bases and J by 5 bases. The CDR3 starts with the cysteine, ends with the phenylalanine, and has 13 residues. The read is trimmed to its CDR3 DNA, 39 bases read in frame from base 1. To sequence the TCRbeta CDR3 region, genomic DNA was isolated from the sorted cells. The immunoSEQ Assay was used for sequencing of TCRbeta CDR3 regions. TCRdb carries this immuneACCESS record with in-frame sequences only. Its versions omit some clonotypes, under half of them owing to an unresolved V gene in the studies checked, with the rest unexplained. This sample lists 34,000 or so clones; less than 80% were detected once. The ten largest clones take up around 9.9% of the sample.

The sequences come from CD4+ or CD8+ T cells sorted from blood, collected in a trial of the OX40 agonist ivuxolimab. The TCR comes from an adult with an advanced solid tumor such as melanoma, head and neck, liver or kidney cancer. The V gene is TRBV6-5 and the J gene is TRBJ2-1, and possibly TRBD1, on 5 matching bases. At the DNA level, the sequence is TGTGCCAGCAGTTACGGGGCTCACAATGAGCAGTTCTTC. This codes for CASSYGAHNEQFF.